This T cell receptor (beta chain) was retrieved from a study of cytotoxic CD8 clonotypes in ibrutinib-treated CLL. For the study at large: Under twelve relapsed/refractory, roughly 15 treatment-naive; under 18 IGHV unmutated.

As concerns this clone: The antigen is not known.

TCRdb's copy holds only in-frame clones and misses some; the assay was immunoSEQ multiplex PCR. This sample has 35,000 to 55,000 clones, with about 70% found just once. Broader study findings: Public clonotypes (which were uncommon) either contracted or remained stable on treatment.

The CDR3 covers 11 residues. Germline V gene data show CDR1 as KGHSH and CDR2 as LQKENI. V dropped 5 bases and J dropped 4 bases, with 6 bases sitting between them. The sequenced sample was PBMCs, obtained after 12 months of ibrutinib treatment. The sequence was obtained from a human donor with chronic lymphocytic leukemia. The chain carries TRBV18 and TRBJ2-7; D is uncertain. The CDR3 nucleotides read TGTGCCAGCTCATCTAGTTACGAGCAGTACTTC. It specifies CASSSSYEQYF.